This TCR beta chain comes out of a study of shared clonotypes between healthy human individuals. Broader study findings: The small donor group covered limited genetic and exposure diversity. Relative to their counterparts shared across all four donors, non-shared clonotypes exhibited diminished generation probabilities.

A remark on this clone: The target antigen is unknown.

Trimming removed 4 bases at V and 2 bases at J, with 9 bases between. The germline V gene encodes CDR1 MNHEY and CDR2 SMNVEV (reference sequence). The CDR3 is 13 residues long. Assay execution proceeded at the deep level. Authors' methods: ImmunoSEQ supplied junction-only sequences lacking quality scores, so filtering was different. The table came from immunoSEQ multiplex PCR; TCRdb's copy has only in-frame clones and leaves some out. The DNA gave D and trimming, while V, J and clone size come from that table. This table holds under 2.5 million clones, roughly 92% found once. The chain combines TRBV27 with TRBJ2-7; either TRBD1 or TRBD2 may fit D (5 bases each). The clonotype originates from a man younger than 35 in good health. Some clones in this sample may be carry-over from other donors' samples. Sequencing input: naive CD4+ T cells from PBMCs. The subset denotes: CD45RA+ positively selected. The CDR3 region has the DNA TGTGCCAGCAGTTCGTCGGGGCCCTACGAGCAGTACTTC. Translation gives CASSSSGPYEQYF.